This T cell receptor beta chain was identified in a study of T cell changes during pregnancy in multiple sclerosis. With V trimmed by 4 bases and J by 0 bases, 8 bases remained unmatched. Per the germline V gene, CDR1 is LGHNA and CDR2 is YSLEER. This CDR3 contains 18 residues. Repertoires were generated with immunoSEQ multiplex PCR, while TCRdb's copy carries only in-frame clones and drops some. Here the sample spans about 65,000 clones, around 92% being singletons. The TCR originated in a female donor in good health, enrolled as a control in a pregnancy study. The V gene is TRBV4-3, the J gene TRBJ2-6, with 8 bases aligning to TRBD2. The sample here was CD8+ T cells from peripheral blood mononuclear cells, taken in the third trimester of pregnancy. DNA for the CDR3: TGCGCCAGCAGCCGGGGCCGGGAGGGCTCCTCTGGGGCCAACGTCCTGACTTTC. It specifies CASSRGREGSSGANVLTF.